The 30 T cell receptor beta chains below all came from one sample that was sequenced in a study of Graves' ophthalmopathy and Graves' hyperthyroidism. Transcripts of RNA were the source for amplifying TCR beta CDR3 regions. HTBI primers served in a first-round RT-PCR, which a second-round multiplex PCR followed. MiXCR was run by TCRdb on the multiplex PCR reads, yielding one entry per CDR3 protein. The sample carries about 550,000 distinct CDR3 sequences, under 40% recorded once. Sequencing was done on a sample of peripheral blood or thyroid tissue (not recorded which). The receptors originated from an adult man with Graves' hyperthyroidism.

This rearrangement joins TRBV10-2 to TRBJ1-1; 8 bases map to TRBD1. This CDR3 is 14 amino acids long. Trimming at V came to 5 bases and at J to 4 bases, leaving 6 bases not matched to a gene. CDR1 is WSHSY, CDR2 SAAADI, per germline. DNA of the CDR3: TGCGCCAGCAGTCAGGGGGCGGAGGGCACTGAAGCTTTCTTT. This translates into CASSQGAEGTEAFF.

The chain has TRBV24-1 and TRBJ2-7; 10 bases fit TRBD1. The CDR3 extends over 15 amino acids. Germline V gene data show CDR1 as KGHDR and CDR2 as SFDVKD. Germline trimming cut 2 bases from V and 2 bases from J; bases unmatched to any gene: 2. The chain's CDR3 is CATSDSGTGAYEQYF. The CDR3 region has the DNA TGTGCCACCAGTGATTCCGGGACAGGGGCCTACGAGCAGTACTTC.

The J gene is TRBJ2-1, the V gene TRBV7-8; 9 bases fit TRBD2. Germline loops: CDR1 SGHVS, CDR2 FQNEAQ. With 2 bases clipped from V and 7 bases from J, the junction kept 9 bases outside the gene matches. This CDR3 comprises 16 residues. CDR3 residues: CASSLSGGRALNEQFF. The CDR3 nucleotides are TGTGCCAGCAGCTTATCGGGCGGGAGGGCCCTGAATGAGCAGTTCTTC.

This chain connects TRBV10-3 to TRBJ2-7; 7 bases are shared with TRBD2. V gave up 4 bases and J gave up 7 bases; unmatched junction bases: 10. The CDR3 spans 14 residues. Germline V lookup: CDR1 ENHRY, CDR2 SYGVKD. As DNA, the CDR3 is TGTGCCATCAGTGTCGCGGGGGTAGTACGGGAGCAGTACTTC. It is translated as CAISVAGVVREQYF.

V usage is TRBV5-1 and J usage is TRBJ2-5, with D hard to call. The CDR3 has 16 residues. Per germline, CDR1 SGHRS and CDR2 YFSETQ. V lost 0 bases to trimming and J lost 4 bases, with 16 bases between them. The CDR3: CASSLAPFPGRETQYF. CDR3 DNA sequence: TGCGCCAGCAGCTTGGCCCCGTTTCCGGGCCGAGAGACCCAGTACTTC.

This clonotype was detected ten times or more. The rearrangement links TRBV6-6 to TRBJ1-5; D may be TRBD1 (6 bases). Germline V CDR1 and CDR2: MNHNY, SVGAGI (reference sequence). The CDR3 has 16 residues. Trimming removed 6 bases from V and 2 bases from J, with 17 bases in between. The CDR3 is CASSYPWTARNQPQHF. In DNA form, the CDR3 reads TGTGCCAGCAGCTATCCTTGGACAGCCCGCAATCAGCCCCAGCATTTT.

The count of this clonotype is one. A much larger clonotype is one base distant, so this may be a read error. The V and J genes are TRBV7-2 and TRBJ1-1; TRBD1 matches 7 bases. Germline V gene data show CDR1 as SGHTA and CDR2 as FQGNSA. V shed 8 bases and J 4 bases; nucleotides not matched to a gene: 16. This CDR3 has 16 residues. CDR3 protein: CASGRQGGGWGTEAFF. In DNA, the CDR3 is TGTGCCAGCGGCCGCCAGGGGGGAGGGTGGGGCACTGAAGCTTTCTTT. The complete variable domain, with remaining parts taken from reference TRBV7-2 and TRBJ1-1, reads GAGVSQSPSNKVTEKGKDVELRCDPISGHTALYWYRQSLGQGLEFLIYFQGNSAPDKSGLPSDRFSAERTGGSVSTLTIQRTQQEDSAVYLCASGRQGGGWGTEAFFGQGTRLTVV.

This clonotype occurred once. V is TRBV15 and J is TRBJ1-2; 9 bases are a match to TRBD1. The junction had 5 bases not matched to a gene; V was cut back by 3 bases and J by 6 bases. Germline CDR1 is LNHNV and CDR2 is YYDKDF (reference sequence). CDR3 length: 14 amino acids. The CDR3 reads CATSSLWTGDGYTF. CDR3 sequence (DNA): TGTGCCACCAGCAGTTTATGGACAGGGGATGGCTACACCTTC.

V usage is TRBV5-1 and J usage is TRBJ2-7, with TRBD2 matching 9 bases. The germline gives CDR1 SGHRS, CDR2 YFSETQ. The CDR3 consists of 18 residues. V was pared by 0 bases and J by 7 bases, with 17 bases of the junction left unmatched. CDR3 coding DNA: TGCGCCAGCAGCTTGGACAAGGGGGTGGGACTAGCCGTCCGGGAGCAGTACTTC. It codes for CASSLDKGVGLAVREQYF.

This clonotype was observed a handful of times. The chain couples TRBV12-5 to TRBJ2-7, with 11 positions matching TRBD1. This CDR3 region has 17 residues. V shed 0 bases and J 5 bases; nucleotides not matched to a gene: 9. Germline V lookup: CDR1 LGHNT, CDR2 FRNRAP. In nucleotides, the CDR3 is TGTGCTAGTGGTTTGGTACGAGGGGACAGGGGGGATGACGAGCAGTACTTC. Translating gives CASGLVRGDRGDDEQYF. Based on the CDR3 plus reference TRBV12-5 and TRBJ2-7, the full variable domain is DARVTQTPRHKVTEMGQEVTMRCQPILGHNTVFWYRQTMMQGLELLAYFRNRAPLDDSGMPKDRFSAEMPDATLATLKIQPSEPRDSAVYFCASGLVRGDRGDDEQYFGPGTRLTVT.

As concerns this clonotype: A read error may account for a junction end that differs from germline. The chain couples TRBV6-5 to TRBJ1-1; D call uncertain. CDR1 and CDR2 (germline): MNHEY, SVGAGI. The CDR3 extends over 16 amino acids. The CDR3 sequence: CASSYSWQAMNTEASF. CDR3 DNA sequence: TGTGCCAGCAGTTACTCGTGGCAGGCCATGAACACTGAAGCTTCCTTT.

This clonotype was detected many times. This sequence joins TRBV25-1 and TRBJ2-2; D might be TRBD2 (7 bases). V lost 6 bases and J 5 bases, leaving 16 bases between the germline ends. The germline V gene has CDR1 MGHDK and CDR2 SYGVNS. This CDR3 region has 15 residues. The DNA for the CDR3 is TGTGCCAGCAGCCCTGCGGGGGCTGGAACCGGGGAGCTGTTTTTT. Encoded protein: CASSPAGAGTGELFF.

This clonotype came up many times. This sequence joins TRBV20-1 and TRBJ1-2, with D perhaps matching TRBD1 (6 bases). The germline V gene encodes CDR1 DFQATT and CDR2 SNEGSKA (reference sequence). The CDR3 spans 12 residues. The CDR3 nucleotides are TGCACTCTAGGGGGGGGGGCAGGTGGCTACACCTTC. Residues: CTLGGGAGGYTF.

This clonotype came up a few times. This chain uses TRBV6-4 with TRBJ2-7, with TRBD1 matching over 8 bases. TRBJ2-1 matches the DNA end more closely, so the J call is doubtful. Germline V gene sequence: CDR1 MRHNA, CDR2 SNTAGT. This CDR3 spans 11 amino acids. CDR3 sequence: CASSGTGEQFF. In DNA form, the CDR3 reads TGTGCCAGCAGTGGGACAGGGGAGCAGTTCTTC.

This clonotype came up many times. The V and J genes are TRBV19 and TRBJ1-3; 7 bases align to TRBD1. Germline V lookup: CDR1 LNHDA, CDR2 SQIVND (reference sequence). This CDR3 is built from 16 residues. V dropped 5 bases and J dropped 0; count of bases not matched to a gene: 7. The CDR3 DNA reads TGTGCCAGTAGTTTGGGACAGTCGAGCTCTGGAAACACCATATATTTT. Its protein product is CASSLGQSSSGNTIYF.

This clonotype was seen repeatedly, ten times or more. The chain combines TRBV9 with TRBJ2-2; 10 nucleotides line up with TRBD2. Germline V gene data show CDR1 as SGDLS and CDR2 as YYNGEE. The V and J ends lost 4 bases and 5 bases, in that order; junction bases with no gene match: 5. This CDR3 region has 15 residues. The CDR3 spells CASSRTSGLTGELFF. The CDR3 coding sequence is TGTGCCAGCAGCAGGACTAGCGGACTAACCGGGGAGCTGTTTTTT.

V usage is TRBV19 and J usage is TRBJ2-7; 8 bases line up with TRBD1. The DNA end favors TRBJ2-1, so the J call may be wrong. The CDR3 is 13 residues long. Per germline, CDR1 LNHDA and CDR2 SQIVND (reference sequence). The CDR3 sequence: CASRDRAHNEQFF. The CDR3 nucleotides are TGTGCCAGTAGGGACAGGGCCCACAATGAGCAGTTCTTC.

This clonotype has at least ten counts. This chain links TRBV2 with TRBJ1-1; TRBD1 agrees at 9 bases. The CDR3 has 13 amino acids. V shed 6 bases and J 4 bases; nucleotides not matched to a gene: 3. The V gene's germline CDR1 is SNHLY and CDR2 FYNNEI. CDR3 coding DNA: TGTGCCAGCAGGAGGACAGGGGCCACTGAAGCTTTCTTT. Its protein is CASRRTGATEAFF.

The genes are TRBV20-1 and TRBJ1-6; TRBD1 might be the D (5 bases). V lost 6 bases and J 7 bases, leaving 13 bases between the germline ends. CDR3 length: 13 amino acids. Germline CDR1 reads DFQATT; CDR2 reads SNEGSKA (reference sequence). The CDR3 loop reads CSAGDRRNSPLHF. DNA for the CDR3: TGCAGTGCGGGGGACCGACGCAATTCACCCCTCCACTTT.

In this sample, this clonotype turned up many times. The chain carries TRBV2 and TRBJ1-4; D is uncertain. V lost 2 bases, J lost 2 bases, and 12 bases lay in between. Germline V lookup: CDR1 SNHLY, CDR2 FYNNEI. CDR3 length: 16 amino acids. The CDR3 spells CASSEPYMGTNEKLFF. CDR3 in DNA: TGTGCCAGCAGTGAACCCTACATGGGGACTAATGAAAAACTGTTTTTT.

The J gene is TRBJ2-7, the V gene TRBV29-1; 12 bases align to TRBD1. The assigned J gene may be wrong: the sequence end matches TRBJ2-1 better. The germline V gene encodes CDR1 SQVTM and CDR2 ANQGSEA. CDR3 length equals 13 residues. This chain's CDR3 is CSVGQGAIGEQFF. Written as DNA, the CDR3 is TGCAGCGTGGGACAGGGGGCTATTGGTGAGCAGTTCTTC.

This chain links TRBV9 with TRBJ2-7, with D unresolved. V lost 0 bases and J 6 bases, leaving 10 bases between the germline ends. CDR1 and CDR2 from the germline V gene are SGDLS and YYNGEE. CDR3 length: 13 residues. The CDR3 DNA is TGTGCCAGCAGCGTAGACTCAGCTGCCGAGCAGTACTTC. This gives the protein CASSVDSAAEQYF. Looking up the rest from reference TRBV9 and TRBJ2-7 gives the full variable domain: DSGVTQTPKHLITATGQRVTLRCSPRSGDLSVYWYQQSLDQGLQFLIQYYNGEERAKGNILERFSAQQFPDLHSELNLSSLELGDSALYFCASSVDSAAEQYFGPGTRLTVT.

The chain carries TRBV19 and TRBJ2-5; D might be TRBD2 (7 bases). The V end was cut by 3 bases, the J end by 5 bases, with 16 bases between. CDR1 is LNHDA, CDR2 SQIVND, per germline (reference sequence). The CDR3 is 15 amino acids. In DNA, the CDR3 is TGTGCCAGTAGTATGCGGGGAGGGGGTGGTGAGACCCAGTACTTC. Protein product: CASSMRGGGGETQYF.

In regard to this clonotype: This likely comes from a read error, as the CDR3 has no conserved phenylalanine or tryptophan at its end. It is unclear where the CDR3 begins or ends on the DNA, so no DNA is shown, and the CDR3 is as TCRdb lists it. The chain uses TRBV10-3 and TRBJ1-1; no check of the table's D call, TRBD1, against the DNA was made. Including both end residues, the CDR3 is 11 amino acids long. In germline, CDR1 is ENHRY, CDR2 SYGVKD. The CDR3 protein is CAIMGDRVRSY.

This clonotype was detected only once. The chain uses TRBV5-1 and TRBJ1-2; 8 bases agree with TRBD1. CDR3 size: 15 residues. Trimming took 3 bases from V and 4 from J; bases not matched to a gene: 8. Germline values: CDR1 SGHRS, CDR2 YFSETQ. The CDR3 sequence: CASSSVGGTGYGYTF. The DNA for the CDR3 is TGCGCCAGCAGCTCAGTTGGTGGGACAGGCTATGGCTACACCTTC.

The CDR3 nucleotides are TGTGCCAGCAGTTCCGGGACTAGTAACGCGGAGACCCAGTACTTC. As protein: CASSSGTSNAETQYF. The V gene is TRBV2, the J gene TRBJ2-5; 8 nucleotides line up with TRBD2. Germline values: CDR1 SNHLY, CDR2 FYNNEI. V lost 5 bases and J lost 5; bases outside the gene matches: 10. The CDR3 covers 15 residues.

Worth noting for this clonotype: No conserved phenylalanine or tryptophan ends this CDR3, so it is likely a read error. The DNA is left out, because the CDR3 cannot be placed on it with certainty; the CDR3 is given as TCRdb lists it. The rearrangement uses TRBV29-1 and TRBJ2-7; no check of the table's D call, TRBD1, against the DNA was made. Germline V gene sequence: CDR1 SQVTM, CDR2 ANQGSEA. From its first to its last residue, the CDR3 has 10 amino acids. CDR3 sequence: CSGGGGSGTT.

On this clonotype itself: This could be a read error, since a much larger clone is one nucleotide away. This chain connects TRBV20-1 to TRBJ2-5, with D unclear. CDR1 and CDR2 (germline): DFQATT, SNEGSKA (reference sequence). The CDR3 runs 14 residues. The CDR3, as DNA: TGCAGTGCTAGAGCGGGCAGGATACAAGAGACCCAGTGCTTC. Translation gives CSARAGRIQETQCF.

V and J are TRBV29-1 and TRBJ2-3, with 8 bases fitting TRBD1. V was pared by 1 base and J by 4 bases, with 19 bases of the junction left unmatched. The germline V gene encodes CDR1 SQVTM and CDR2 ANQGSEA. CDR3 length equals 19 residues. As DNA, the CDR3 is TGCAGCGTTGAAGTACGGCGCCGAAAAGGACAGGGAGTGCCAGATACGCAGTATTTT. Its protein product is CSVEVRRRKGQGVPDTQYF.

This clonotype was seen many times. The chain combines TRBV19 with TRBJ1-1; D may be TRBD1 (5 bases). Trimming removed 5 bases from V and 3 bases from J, with 13 bases in between. The CDR3 covers 14 residues. Germline CDR1 is LNHDA and CDR2 is SQIVND (reference sequence). This chain's CDR3 is CASSARSGDTEAFF. The CDR3 DNA follows: TGTGCCAGTAGTGCCCGCTCGGGGGACACTGAAGCTTTCTTT.